Below, one TCR beta chain is given with its context. A much larger clone lies a single base off, so this may be a read error. This sample stems from a study of glioma-infiltrating T cells. The CDR3 has 15 residues. V lost 0 bases, J lost 5 bases, and 6 bases stayed unmatched. Germline V CDR1 and CDR2: MDHEN, SYDVKM. The iRepertoire nested amplicon-rescue multiplex PCR amplified TCR alpha and beta CDR3s from RNA. TCRdb re-analysed the multiplex PCR reads in MiXCR, keeping a single row per CDR3 protein. The table has a few hundred thousand distinct CDR3 sequences, less than 50% seen once. Sequenced: glioma tissue, nonneoplastic brain tissue, or PBMCs (not recorded which). This chain links TRBV28 with TRBJ1-1; 7 bases map to TRBD1. This receptor was taken from a human donor with low-grade glioma or glioblastoma, undergoing nonglioma brain surgery, or in good health (not recorded which). The CDR3 loop reads CASSLWNRGGTEAFF. The CDR3 region has the DNA TGTGCCAGCAGTTTATGGAACAGGGGAGGGACTGAAGCTTTCTTT.